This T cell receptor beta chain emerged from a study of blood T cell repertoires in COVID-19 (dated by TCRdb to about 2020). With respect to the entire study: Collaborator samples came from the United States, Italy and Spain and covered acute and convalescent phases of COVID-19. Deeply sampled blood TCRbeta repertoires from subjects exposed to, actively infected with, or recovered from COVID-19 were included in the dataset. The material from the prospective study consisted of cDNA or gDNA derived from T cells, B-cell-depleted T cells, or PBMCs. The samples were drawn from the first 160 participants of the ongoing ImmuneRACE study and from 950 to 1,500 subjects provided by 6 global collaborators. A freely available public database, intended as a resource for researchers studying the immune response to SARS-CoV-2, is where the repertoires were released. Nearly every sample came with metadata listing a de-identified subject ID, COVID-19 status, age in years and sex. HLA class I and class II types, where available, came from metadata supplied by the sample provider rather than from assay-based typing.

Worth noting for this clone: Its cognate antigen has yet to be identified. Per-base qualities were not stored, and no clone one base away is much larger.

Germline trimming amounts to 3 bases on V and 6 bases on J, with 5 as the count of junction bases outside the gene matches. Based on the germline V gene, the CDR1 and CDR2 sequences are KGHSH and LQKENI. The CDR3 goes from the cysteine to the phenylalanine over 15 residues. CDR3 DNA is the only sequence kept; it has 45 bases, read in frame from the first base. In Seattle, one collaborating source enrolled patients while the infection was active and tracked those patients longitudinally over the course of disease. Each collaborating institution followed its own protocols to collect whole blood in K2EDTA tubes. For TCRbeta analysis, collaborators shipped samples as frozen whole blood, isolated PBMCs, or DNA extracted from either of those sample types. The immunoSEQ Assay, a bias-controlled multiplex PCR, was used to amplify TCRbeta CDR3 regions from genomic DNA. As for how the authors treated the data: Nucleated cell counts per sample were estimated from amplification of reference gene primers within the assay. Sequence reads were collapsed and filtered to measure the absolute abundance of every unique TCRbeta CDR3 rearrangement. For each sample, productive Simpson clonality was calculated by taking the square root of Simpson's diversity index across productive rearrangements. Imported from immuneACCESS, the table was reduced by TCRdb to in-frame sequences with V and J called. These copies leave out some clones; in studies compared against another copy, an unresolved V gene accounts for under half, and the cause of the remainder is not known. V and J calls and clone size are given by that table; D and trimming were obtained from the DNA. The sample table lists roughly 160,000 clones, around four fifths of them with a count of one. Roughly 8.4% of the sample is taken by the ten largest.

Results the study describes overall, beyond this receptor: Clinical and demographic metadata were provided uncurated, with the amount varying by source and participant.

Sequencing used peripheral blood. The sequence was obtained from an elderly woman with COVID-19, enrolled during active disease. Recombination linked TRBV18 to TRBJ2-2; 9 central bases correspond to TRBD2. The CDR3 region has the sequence CASSPRTSAAGELFF. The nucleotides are TGTGCCAGCTCACCGAGGACTAGCGCGGCCGGGGAGCTGTTTTTT.